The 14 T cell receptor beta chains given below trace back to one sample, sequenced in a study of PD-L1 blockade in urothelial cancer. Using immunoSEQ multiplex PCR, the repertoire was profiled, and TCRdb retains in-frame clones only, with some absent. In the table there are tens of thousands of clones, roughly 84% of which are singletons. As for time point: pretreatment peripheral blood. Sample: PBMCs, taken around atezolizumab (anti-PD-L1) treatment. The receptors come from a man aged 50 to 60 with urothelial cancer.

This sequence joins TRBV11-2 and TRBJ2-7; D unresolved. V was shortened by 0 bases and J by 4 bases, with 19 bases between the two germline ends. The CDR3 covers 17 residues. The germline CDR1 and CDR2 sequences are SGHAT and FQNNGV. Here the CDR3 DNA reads TGTGCCAGCAGCTTAGATCGACCGGAGAAGACCGGTTACGAGCAGTACTTC. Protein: CASSLDRPEKTGYEQYF. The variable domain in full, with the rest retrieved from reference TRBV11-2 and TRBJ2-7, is EAGVAQSPRYKIIEKRQSVAFWCNPISGHATLYWYQQILGQGPKLLIQFQNNGVVDDSQLPKDRFSAERLKGVDSTLKIQPAKLEDSAVYLCASSLDRPEKTGYEQYFGPGTRLTVT.

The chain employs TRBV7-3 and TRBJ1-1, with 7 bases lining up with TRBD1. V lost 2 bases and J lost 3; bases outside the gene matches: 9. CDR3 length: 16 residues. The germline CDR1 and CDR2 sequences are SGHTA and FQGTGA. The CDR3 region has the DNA TGTGCCAGCAGCTTATCTTACAGGGGTCGGGACACTGAAGCTTTCTTT. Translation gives CASSLSYRGRDTEAFF.

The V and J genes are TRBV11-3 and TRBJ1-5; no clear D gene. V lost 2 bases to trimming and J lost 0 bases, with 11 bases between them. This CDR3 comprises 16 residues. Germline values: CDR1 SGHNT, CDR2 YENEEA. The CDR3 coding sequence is TGTGCCAGCAGCTTATGGAGAGCGGATAGCAATCAGCCCCAGCATTTT. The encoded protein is CASSLWRADSNQPQHF.

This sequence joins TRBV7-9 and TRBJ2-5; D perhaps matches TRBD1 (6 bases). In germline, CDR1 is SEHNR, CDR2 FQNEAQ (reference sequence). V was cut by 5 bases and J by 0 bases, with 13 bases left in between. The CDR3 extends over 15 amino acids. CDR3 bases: TGTGCCAGCAGCCCAGCCGGGACAAACCAAGAGACCCAGTACTTC. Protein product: CASSPAGTNQETQYF. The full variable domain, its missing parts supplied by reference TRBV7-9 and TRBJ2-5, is DTGVSQNPRHKITKRGQNVTFRCDPISEHNRLYWYRQTLGQGPEFLTYFQNEAQLEKSRLLSDRFSAERPKGSFSTLEIQRTEQGDSAMYLCASSPAGTNQETQYFGPGTRLLVL.

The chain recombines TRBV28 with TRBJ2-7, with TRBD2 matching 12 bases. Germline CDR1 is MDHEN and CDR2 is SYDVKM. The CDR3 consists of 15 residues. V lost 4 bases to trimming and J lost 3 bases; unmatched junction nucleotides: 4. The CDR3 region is CASSSLAGGLYEQYF. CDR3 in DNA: TGTGCCAGCAGTTCACTAGCGGGAGGCCTCTACGAGCAGTACTTC.

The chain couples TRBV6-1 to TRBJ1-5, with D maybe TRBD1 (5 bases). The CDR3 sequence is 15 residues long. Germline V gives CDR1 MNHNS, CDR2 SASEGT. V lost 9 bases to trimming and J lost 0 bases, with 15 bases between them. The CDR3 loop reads CASLRGSASNQPQHF. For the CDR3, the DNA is TGTGCCAGTCTAAGGGGATCCGCTAGCAATCAGCCCCAGCATTTT.

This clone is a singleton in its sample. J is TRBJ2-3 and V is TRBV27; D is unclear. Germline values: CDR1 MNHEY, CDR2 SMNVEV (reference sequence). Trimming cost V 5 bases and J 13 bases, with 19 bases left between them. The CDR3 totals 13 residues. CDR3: CASSPPGRWLEYF. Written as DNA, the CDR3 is TGTGCCAGCAGTCCGCCCGGCAGGTGGTTAGAGTATTTT.

In nucleotides, the CDR3 is TGTGCCAGCAGCGTAAGGACAGGTCCGAGCACCGGGGAGCTGTTTTTT. It is translated as CASSVRTGPSTGELFF. The V gene is TRBV9, the J gene TRBJ2-2, with 7 bases identical to TRBD1. Germline V CDR1 and CDR2: SGDLS, YYNGEE. CDR3 length equals 16 residues. The V segment lost 1 base and the J segment 4 bases; nucleotides outside the gene matches: 7.

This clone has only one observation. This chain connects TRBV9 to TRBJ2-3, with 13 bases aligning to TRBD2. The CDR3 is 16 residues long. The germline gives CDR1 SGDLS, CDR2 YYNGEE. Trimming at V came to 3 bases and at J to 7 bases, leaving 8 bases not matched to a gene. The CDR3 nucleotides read TGTGCCAGCAGCGCCGGTACTAGCGGGGGGGAGAATACGCAGTATTTT. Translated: CASSAGTSGGENTQYF.

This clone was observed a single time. The CDR3, as DNA: TGCGCCAGCAGTGACCAGACAGTAAACACTGAAGCTTTCTTT. This encodes CASSDQTVNTEAFF. The rearrangement uses TRBV10-1 and TRBJ1-1; D is perhaps TRBD1 (5 bases). The V and J ends lost 3 bases and 2 bases respectively, with 10 bases between them. The germline gives CDR1 WNHNN, CDR2 SYGVQD (reference sequence). The CDR3 sequence is 14 residues long.

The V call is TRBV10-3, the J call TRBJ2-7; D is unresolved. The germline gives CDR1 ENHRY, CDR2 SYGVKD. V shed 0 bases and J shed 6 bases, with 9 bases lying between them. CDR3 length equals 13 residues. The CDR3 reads CAISESTPSEQYF. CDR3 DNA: TGTGCCATCAGTGAGTCGACACCCTCCGAGCAGTACTTC.

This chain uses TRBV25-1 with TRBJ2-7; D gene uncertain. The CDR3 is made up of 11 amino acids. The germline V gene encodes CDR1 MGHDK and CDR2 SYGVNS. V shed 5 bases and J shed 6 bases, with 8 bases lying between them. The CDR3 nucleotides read TGTGCCAGCAGTTCCGGCGGCGAGCAGTACTTC. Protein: CASSSGGEQYF.

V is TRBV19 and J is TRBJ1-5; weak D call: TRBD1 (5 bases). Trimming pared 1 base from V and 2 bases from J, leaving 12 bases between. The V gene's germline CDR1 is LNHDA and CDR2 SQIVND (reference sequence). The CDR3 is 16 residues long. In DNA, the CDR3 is TGTGCCAGTAGTATAGGCCAGGGCTACGGCAATCAGCCCCAGCATTTT. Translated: CASSIGQGYGNQPQHF.

In DNA form, the CDR3 reads TGCGCCAGCAGCCAAGATTTGGGAGGGGGCAATCAGCCCCAGCATTTT. Amino acid sequence: CASSQDLGGGNQPQHF. This chain joins TRBV4-3 and TRBJ1-5, with D tentatively TRBD1 (5 bases). The CDR3 runs to 16 residues. Germline V gene sequence: CDR1 LGHNA, CDR2 YSLEER. V was trimmed by 0 bases and J by 2 bases, leaving 11 bases between them.